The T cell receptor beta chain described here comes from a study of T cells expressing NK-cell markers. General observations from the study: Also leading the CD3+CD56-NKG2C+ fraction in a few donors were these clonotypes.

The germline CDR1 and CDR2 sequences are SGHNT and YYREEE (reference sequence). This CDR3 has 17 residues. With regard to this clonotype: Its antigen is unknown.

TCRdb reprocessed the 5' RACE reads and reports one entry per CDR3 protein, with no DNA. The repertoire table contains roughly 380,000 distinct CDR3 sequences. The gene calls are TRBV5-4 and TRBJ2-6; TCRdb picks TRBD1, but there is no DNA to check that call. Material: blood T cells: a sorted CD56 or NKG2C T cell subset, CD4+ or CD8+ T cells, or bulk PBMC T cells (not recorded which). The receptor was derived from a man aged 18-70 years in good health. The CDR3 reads CASSLDRDLSGANVLTF.